One T cell receptor (beta chain) is described in this entry. Assay used: immunoSEQ multiplex PCR; TCRdb lists only in-frame clones, some missing. The sample gives around 250,000 clones, about 86% of which show up once; approximately 4.7% is in the top ten. This specimen belongs to a study of blood T cell repertoires in COVID-19. Sequenced: peripheral blood. The sequence was obtained from a man in his fifties with active or convalescent COVID-19.

Here the CDR3 reads CAIRGGGNDQPQHF. The CDR3 DNA reads TGTGCCATCAGGGGGGGAGGGAACGATCAGCCCCAGCATTTT. The V call is TRBV10-3, the J call TRBJ1-5, with D perhaps matching TRBD1 (5 bases). Trimming cost V 6 bases and J 5 bases, with 14 bases left between them. The CDR3 totals 14 residues. Germline V gene lookup returns CDR1 ENHRY and CDR2 SYGVKD.